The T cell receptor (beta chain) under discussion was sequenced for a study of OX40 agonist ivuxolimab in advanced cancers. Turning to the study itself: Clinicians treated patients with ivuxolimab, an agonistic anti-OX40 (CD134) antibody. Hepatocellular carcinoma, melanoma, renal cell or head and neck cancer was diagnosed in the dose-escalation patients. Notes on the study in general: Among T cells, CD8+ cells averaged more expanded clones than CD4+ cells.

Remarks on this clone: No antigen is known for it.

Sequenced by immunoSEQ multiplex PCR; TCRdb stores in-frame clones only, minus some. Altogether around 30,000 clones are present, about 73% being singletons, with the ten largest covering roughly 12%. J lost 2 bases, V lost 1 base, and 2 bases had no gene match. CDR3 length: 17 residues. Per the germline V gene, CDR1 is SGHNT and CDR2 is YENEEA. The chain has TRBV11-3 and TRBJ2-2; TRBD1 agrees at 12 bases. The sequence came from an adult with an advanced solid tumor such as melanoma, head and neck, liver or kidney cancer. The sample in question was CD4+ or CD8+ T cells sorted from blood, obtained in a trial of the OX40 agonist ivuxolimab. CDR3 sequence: CASSLAGQGANTGELFF. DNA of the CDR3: TGTGCCAGCAGCTTAGCGGGACAGGGGGCAAACACCGGGGAGCTGTTTTTT.